The 5 T cell receptor beta chains in this list originate from one sample, sequenced in a study of shared clonotypes between healthy human individuals. This table comes from immunoSEQ multiplex PCR, and its TCRdb copy is limited to in-frame clones, with some not included. The sample lists some 1,100,000 clones, 78% occurring once. Sequencing input: memory CD4+ T cells from PBMCs. Indicated subset: CD45RA-negative fraction. These receptors were collected from a man younger than 30 in good health. Some clones in this sample may be carry-over from other donors' samples.

This clone was picked up a small number of times. The chain couples TRBV9 to TRBJ2-1, with TRBD2 matching 10 bases. The CDR3 contains 15 residues. V lost 1 base and J lost 7; bases outside the gene matches: 5. Looked up from germline, CDR1 is SGDLS and CDR2 is YYNGEE. The CDR3 DNA sequence: TGTGCCAGCAGCGTACAGCCTAGCGGGAGTAATGAGCAGTTCTTC. Translated: CASSVQPSGSNEQFF.

The rearrangement joins TRBV4-1 to TRBJ2-1, with D unclear. V dropped 1 base and J dropped 8 bases, with 9 bases sitting between them. CDR3 length: 13 residues. Germline V gene lookup returns CDR1 MGHRA and CDR2 YSYEKL. The CDR3 reads CASSQGLGDEQFF. In DNA, the CDR3 is TGCGCCAGCAGCCAAGGGCTGGGCGATGAGCAGTTCTTC.

The chain has TRBV18 and TRBJ2-3, with TRBD1 matching 8 bases. Germline CDR1 is KGHSH and CDR2 is LQKENI. V was clipped by 5 bases and J by 6 bases; unmatched bases: 10. The CDR3 contains 15 residues. CDR3 loop: CASSFNPGGRDTQYF. Written as DNA, the CDR3 is TGTGCCAGCTCATTTAATCCAGGGGGCCGGGATACGCAGTATTTT. The complete variable domain, with remaining parts taken from reference TRBV18 and TRBJ2-3, reads NAGVMQNPRHLVRRRGQEARLRCSPMKGHSHVYWYRQLPEEGLKFMVYLQKENIIDESGMPKERFSAEFPKEGPSILRIQQVVRGDSAAYFCASSFNPGGRDTQYFGPGTRLTVL.

The chain uses TRBV25-1 and TRBJ1-1, with 7 bases that match TRBD1. Germline V CDR1 and CDR2: MGHDK, SYGVNS. The ends lost 5 bases at V and 7 bases at J; junction bases unmatched: 4. The CDR3 length is 12 residues. CDR3 region: CASSWDSFEAFF. The CDR3 DNA reads as TGTGCCAGCAGTTGGGACAGCTTTGAAGCTTTCTTT.

The chain recombines TRBV18 with TRBJ1-2; 11 nucleotides align to TRBD1. The CDR3 contains 18 residues. Germline-derived CDR1 and CDR2 are KGHSH and LQKENI. V dropped 2 bases and J dropped 1; count of bases not matched to a gene: 9. As DNA, the CDR3 is TGTGCCAGCTCACCAACGTCGGGACAGGGGGTCGGTAACTATGGCTACACCTTC. Translation: CASSPTSGQGVGNYGYTF.